The rows below give T cell receptor beta chains drawn from one sample of a study of tumor-infiltrating lymphocytes in primary liver carcinoma. Via MiXCR, TCRdb re-called the multiplex PCR reads, giving one row per CDR3 protein. The sample lists about 120,000 distinct CDR3 sequences, roughly three fifths seen once, with over 7% in the top ten. The sequenced material came from liver tumor tissue from sampling region 1. Every receptor here comes from a woman aged 55-69 years with primary liver carcinoma and hepatitis B virus infection. Both conserved end residues are part of each CDR3. A D gene is named only where the DNA matches it firmly. Not every row has a clone size; where given, it reads once, few, many or a size class.

D gene | J gene | clone size | V gene | CDR3 DNA | CDR3 protein
TRBD1 | TRBJ1-2 | NA | TRBV6-1 | TGTGGCAGCAGTGAATACTGGACAGGGGAAGGCTACACCTTC | CGSSEYWTGEGYTF
NA | TRBJ2-7 | many | TRBV12-3/TRBV12-4 | TGTGCCAGCAGTCCCGCTCGGGACTACGAGCAGTACTTC | CASSPARDYEQYF
NA | TRBJ2-7 | NA | TRBV11-3 | TGTGCCAGCAGCTTAAGCGTGCTGGAGCACGAACAGTACTTC | CASSLSVLEHEQYF
NA | TRBJ1-1 | NA | TRBV4-1 | TGCTCCAGAAGCGCAGGGAACACTGAAGCTTTCTTT | CSRSAGNTEAFF
NA | TRBJ2-6 | medium-sized | TRBV11-2 | TGTGCCAGCAGCTTAGAGCCAGGGGCCAACGTCCTGACTTTC | CASSLEPGANVLTF
TRBD2 | TRBJ2-1 | many | TRBV11-2 | TGTGCCAGCAGCTCGCTAGCGGGATTCTACAATGAGCAGTTCTTC | CASSSLAGFYNEQFF
NA | TRBJ1-1 | few | TRBV5-1 | TGCGCCAGCAGCTCCCCGGGGGGGATGGGTACTTTGGACACTGAAGCTTTCTTT | CASSSPGGMGTLDTEAFF
TRBD1 | TRBJ2-7 | many | TRBV14 | TGTGCCAGCAGCCCGCGACAGGGACACTCCTACGAGCAGTACTTC | CASSPRQGHSYEQYF
TRBD2 | TRBJ2-3 | NA | TRBV2 | TGTGCCAGCAGTACCGTCGCGGGCCGCGGGAGTACAGATACGCAGTATTTT | CASSTVAGRGSTDTQYF
NA | TRBJ1-6 | NA | TRBV11-2 | TGTGCCAGCAGCCCGAGACTGGCTACCAACCTTTCACCCCTCCACTTT | CASSPRLATNLSPLHF
NA | TRBJ2-7 | NA | TRBV11-3 | TGTGCCATCAGTTTAAGCGGACGGGAGCACGAGCAGTACTTC | CAISLSGREHEQYF
NA | TRBJ2-2 | NA | TRBV10-3 | TGTGCCATCAGGGGAGCGGAAAAGAACACCGGGGAGCTGTTCTTT | CAIRGAEKNTGELFF
TRBD1 | TRBJ2-4 | NA | TRBV2 | TGTGCCATCAGGAGACCGGGACAGGGGTGGGACTTTCAGTACTTC | CAIRRPGQGWDFQYF
NA | TRBJ2-2 | NA | TRBV11-1 | TGTACCAGCAGACCGGGCCTTGACACCGCGGAGCTGTTTTTT | CTSRPGLDTAELFF
TRBD2 | TRBJ2-1 | large | TRBV12-3/TRBV12-4 | TGTGCCAGCAGAGACGAGCGGGAGGCCCCCAATGAGCAGTTCTTC | CASRDEREAPNEQFF
NA | TRBJ1-1 | NA | TRBV11-3 | TGTGCCAGCAGCTTATGGGTCACTGAAGCTTTCTTT | CASSLWVTEAFF
NA | TRBJ1-2 | NA | TRBV30 | TGTGTCTGGGGTGGGCTAGGTGGCTACACCTTC | CVWGGLGGYTF
NA | TRBJ2-5 | NA | TRBV11-2 | TGTGCCAGCAGCTTGCCCATGCGACAAGAGACCCGGTACTTC | CASSLPMRQETRYF
NA | TRBJ1-1 | NA | TRBV12-3/TRBV12-4 | TGTGCCAGCTGTTTAGCGCGGGTGGGGAACACTGAAGCTTTCTTT | CASCLARVGNTEAFF
TRBD1 | TRBJ1-3 | few | TRBV14 | TGTGCCAGCAGCCAAGAACAGGGGTACGGAAACACCATATATTTT | CASSQEQGYGNTIYF
NA | TRBJ2-1 | many | TRBV28 | TGTGCCAGCAGTTTCCCGGCCGCGAGCTCCTACAATGAGCAGTTCTTC | CASSFPAASSYNEQFF
TRBD1 | TRBJ1-1 | NA | TRBV10-3 | TGTGCCATAAGTGGGCCAGGGGGTGAAGCTTTCTTT | CAISGPGGEAFF
TRBD1 | TRBJ1-2 | many | TRBV12-3/TRBV12-4 | TGTGCCAGCGGACAGGGGGTAGGCTACACCTTC | CASGQGVGYTF
TRBD1 | TRBJ1-5 | NA | TRBV28 | TGTCCCAGCAGCGCGCCCAGGGGGAATCAGCCCCAGCATTTT | CPSSAPRGNQPQHF
NA | TRBJ1-2 | NA | TRBV28 | TGTGCCAGCAGTTTCCGCGGCGCCTATGGCTACACCTTC | CASSFRGAYGYTF
TRBD1 | TRBJ2-5 | NA | TRBV29-1 | TGCAGCGTTGATTCTGGGGGACAGGGTCTGGAGACCCAGTACTTC | CSVDSGGQGLETQYF
TRBD2 | TRBJ2-1 | NA | TRBV4-1 | TGCGCCAGCAGCCAACCCAAACTAGCGGGGAATATTAATGTACAGTTCTTC | CASSQPKLAGNINVQFF
NA | TRBJ1-2 | NA | TRBV11-3 | TGTGCCAGCAGCTCCAACTATAGTTACACCTTC | CASSSNYSYTF
NA | TRBJ2-7 | NA | TRBV7-9 | TGTGCCAGGAGCCCCTTCTCCGAGCAGTACTTC | CARSPFSEQYF
TRBD2 | TRBJ2-1 | NA | TRBV6-6 | TGTGCCAGTAGTTACACTAGCGGGGTATACAATGAGCAGTTCTTC | CASSYTSGVYNEQFF
NA | TRBJ1-3 | NA | TRBV25-1 | TGTGCCAGCAGAGAGGGATCGAGACACACCATATATTTT | CASREGSRHTIYF
NA | TRBJ1-1 | many | TRBV6-5 | TGTGCCAGCAGTTACAACTTACGACAGAACACTGAAGCTTTCTTT | CASSYNLRQNTEAFF
NA | TRBJ1-5 | NA | TRBV6-4 | TGTGCCAGCTCCCGGGGGGATCAGCCCCAGCATTTT | CASSRGDQPQHF
NA | TRBJ2-5 | NA | TRBV10-3 | TGTGCCACCGGGGAACAAATGCAAGAGACCCAGTACTTC | CATGEQMQETQYF
NA | TRBJ2-5 | NA | TRBV11-1 | TGTGCCAGCAGCCCTATAGGGTCCCAGAAGTTAGACCAGTACTTC | CASSPIGSQKLDQYF
TRBD2 | TRBJ2-1 | NA | TRBV12-3/TRBV12-4 | TGTGACAGCAGTTACCGGACTAGGGGTTTCGATGAGCAATTCTTC | CDSSYRTRGFDEQFF
NA | TRBJ2-1 | NA | TRBV5-1 | TGCGCCAGCAGCTGGGGGGCCCGCGATGAGCAGCTCTTC | CASSWGARDEQLF
NA | TRBJ2-1 | NA | TRBV30 | TGTGCCGCGGACGGCAGCTACTACAATGAGCAGTTCTTC | CAADGSYYNEQFF
NA | TRBJ2-4 | NA | TRBV6-1 | TGTGCCAGCAGAGAGGGTTGGGGCAGCAATAACATTCAGTACTTC | CASREGWGSNNIQYF
TRBD1 | TRBJ1-2 | NA | TRBV28 | TGTACCAGCAGTTTATTCCGAGGACAGGGGTCGGGCTATGGCTACACCTTC | CTSSLFRGQGSGYGYTF
NA | TRBJ1-1 | many | TRBV10-1 | TGCGCCAGCAGTGCACAGGGCAACACTGAAGCTTTCTTT | CASSAQGNTEAFF
NA | TRBJ2-1 | NA | TRBV11-1 | TGTGCCAGGAGCTTAGATACCCAGTGTAATGAGCAGTTCTTC | CARSLDTQCNEQFF